One sample yielded the 20 T cell receptor beta chains listed below, sequenced in a study of blood T cell repertoires in COVID-19. The repertoire was sequenced with immunoSEQ multiplex PCR; TCRdb's copy has only in-frame clones and lacks some. The repertoire includes under 200,000 clones, around 80% of them detected once, and around 7% sits in the top ten. The sample taken for sequencing was PBMCs or T cells enriched from blood (not recorded which). The origin of the receptors is a man aged 45-60 years who had recovered from COVID-19.

The chain employs TRBV2 and TRBJ2-4; TRBD1 matches 8 bases. The CDR3 spans 14 residues. The V gene's germline CDR1 is SNHLY and CDR2 FYNNEI. Unmatched junction bases numbered 6, after V lost 1 base and J lost 10 bases. The CDR3 DNA reads TGTGCCAGCAGTGAAGTAAGGACAGGGAGAATTCAGTACTTC. It codes for CASSEVRTGRIQYF.

The rearrangement links TRBV10-3 to TRBJ2-1, with 9 bases aligning to TRBD2. Germline V gene lookup returns CDR1 ENHRY and CDR2 SYGVKD. The CDR3 length is 18 residues. The J segment lost 1 base and the V segment lost 4 bases, leaving 11 bases of the junction unmatched. The CDR3 is CAISGITGTSKSYNEQFF. The CDR3 bases are TGTGCCATCAGTGGGATTACCGGGACTAGCAAATCCTACAATGAGCAGTTCTTC.

The rearrangement links TRBV6-5 to TRBJ2-1; possible D gene TRBD1, 6 bases. Trimming pared 2 bases from V and 6 bases from J, leaving 17 bases between. Germline V CDR1 and CDR2: MNHEY, SVGAGI. This CDR3 is 16 amino acids long. Here the CDR3 reads CASSYPGVSKRNEQFF. The CDR3 DNA sequence: TGTGCCAGCAGTTACCCAGGGGTGAGCAAACGCAATGAGCAGTTCTTC.

This clone showed up just a few times. The chain has TRBV30 and TRBJ2-7; D not certain. The CDR3 totals 13 residues. Germline loops: CDR1 GTSNPN, CDR2 SVGIG (reference sequence). The V gene lost 1 base and the J gene lost 2 bases, with 9 bases spanning the gap. The CDR3 DNA follows: TGTGCCTGGAGTGCCGATACAGCCTACGAGCAGTACTTC. This translates into CAWSADTAYEQYF.

This chain connects TRBV29-1 to TRBJ1-2; 10 bases are a match to TRBD1. Losses at the gene ends were 6 bases for V and 4 bases for J; bases not matched to a gene: 5. The CDR3 length is 13 residues. Germline CDR1 SQVTM, CDR2 ANQGSEA. The CDR3 region is CSVGGQGTYGYTF. Here the CDR3 DNA reads TGCAGCGTGGGGGGACAGGGGACCTATGGCTACACCTTC.

J is TRBJ1-3 and V is TRBV20-1, with D hard to call. Germline CDR1 DFQATT, CDR2 SNEGSKA (reference sequence). Deletions cut 1 base from V and 4 bases from J, with 2 bases between. The CDR3 totals 11 residues. CDR3 nucleotide sequence: TGCAGTGCTAGAGCGGGAAACACCATATATTTT. Protein: CSARAGNTIYF.

The V call is TRBV5-4, the J call TRBJ2-5; 9 bases align to TRBD2. The CDR3 covers 15 residues. The germline V gene encodes CDR1 SGHNT and CDR2 YYREEE (reference sequence). Losses at the gene ends were 1 base for V and 2 bases for J; bases not matched to a gene: 3. CDR3 loop: CASSLRLAGQETQYF. DNA for the CDR3: TGTGCCAGCAGCTTGCGGCTAGCGGGGCAAGAGACCCAGTACTTC.

This sequence joins TRBV14 and TRBJ1-1; D might be TRBD1 (6 bases). Trimming removed 5 bases at V and 0 bases at J, with 16 bases between. The germline gives CDR1 SGHDN, CDR2 FVKESK. The CDR3 is made up of 16 amino acids. The CDR3 region is CASSFGGHYMNTEAFF. CDR3 bases: TGTGCCAGCAGCTTTGGGGGACACTACATGAACACTGAAGCTTTCTTT.

This rearrangement joins TRBV3-1 (or the pseudogene TRBV3-2) to TRBJ1-2; unclear D gene. CDR1 is LGHDT and CDR2 is YNNKEL in the germline V gene (reference sequence). The CDR3 is 14 amino acids. V dropped 0 bases and J dropped 4 bases, with 9 bases sitting between them. The CDR3 region is CASSQEGRVYGYTF. The CDR3 bases are TGTGCCAGCAGCCAAGAGGGGAGGGTCTATGGCTACACCTTC.

CDR3 sequence: CASSLAGGNQPQHF. The CDR3 region has the DNA TGTGCCAGCAGCTTGGCCGGGGGCAATCAGCCCCAGCATTTT. The rearrangement links TRBV5-5 to TRBJ1-5; no clear D gene. From germline, CDR1 is SGHKS and CDR2 YYEKEE (reference sequence). The V end was cut by 0 bases, the J end by 2 bases, with 6 bases between. The CDR3 loop spans 14 amino acids.

The V call is TRBV6-5, the J call TRBJ2-7, with 8 bases lining up with TRBD2. The V segment lost 6 bases and the J segment 5 bases; nucleotides outside the gene matches: 9. The CDR3 extends over 14 amino acids. Germline V gives CDR1 MNHEY, CDR2 SVGAGI. Here the CDR3 reads CASSLKRGHHEQYF. CDR3 bases: TGTGCCAGCAGCCTCAAGCGGGGGCACCACGAGCAGTACTTC.

Only a few counts were recorded for this clone. The rearrangement uses TRBV3-1 (or the pseudogene TRBV3-2) and TRBJ1-3; TRBD1 is a possible D gene (6 bases). Germline V gives CDR1 LGHDT, CDR2 YNNKEL (reference sequence). Trimming took 0 bases from V and 2 from J, leaving 17 bases between them. The CDR3 loop spans 18 amino acids. The DNA for the CDR3 is TGTGCCAGCAGCCAAGAATGGGACATCGGCCGAACTGGAAACACCATATATTTT. Translated, it gives CASSQEWDIGRTGNTIYF.

In this sample, this clone turned up a few times. V usage is TRBV15 and J usage is TRBJ1-3, with no clear D. The germline gives CDR1 LNHNV, CDR2 YYDKDF (reference sequence). The CDR3 is 13 amino acids. Deletions cut 0 bases from V and 3 bases from J, with 3 bases between. The CDR3 loop is CATSRDLGNTIYF. CDR3 nucleotides: TGTGCCACCAGCAGAGACCTTGGAAACACCATATATTTT.

The chain uses TRBV18 and TRBJ1-1; possibly TRBD1 for D (6 bases). Germline values: CDR1 KGHSH, CDR2 LQKENI. The CDR3 sequence is 14 residues long. V lost 4 bases and J 5 bases, leaving 14 bases between the germline ends. The DNA of the CDR3 is TGTGCCAGCTCACTTACAGGGCGATGGACTGAAGCTTTCTTT. Translating gives CASSLTGRWTEAFF.

CDR3 coding DNA: TGCAGCGTTGAAGGAGCGGGGGCAGAGACCCAGTACTTC. It is translated as CSVEGAGAETQYF. V and J are TRBV29-1 and TRBJ2-5; TRBD2 matches at 8 bases. The CDR3 contains 13 residues. Trimming at V came to 1 base and at J to 4 bases, leaving 2 bases not matched to a gene. CDR1 is SQVTM and CDR2 is ANQGSEA in the germline V gene.

The chain carries TRBV5-6 and TRBJ2-5, with 12 bases matching TRBD2. Unmatched junction bases numbered 16, after V lost 4 bases and J lost 6 bases. Germline V gene lookup returns CDR1 SGHDT and CDR2 YYEEEE. This CDR3 is built from 18 residues. The CDR3 sequence is CASSARPSGGAVRKTQYF. CDR3 coding DNA: TGTGCCAGCAGCGCGAGGCCTAGCGGGGGGGCCGTTCGGAAGACCCAGTACTTC.

The V gene is TRBV2, the J gene TRBJ2-5; 12 nucleotides align to TRBD1. Germline lookup yields CDR1 SNHLY and CDR2 FYNNEI. V trimming: 6 bases; J trimming: 4 bases; junction bases outside the gene matches: 3. The length of the CDR3 is 14 residues. The CDR3 reads CASRGTGGLETQYF. CDR3 nucleotides: TGTGCCAGCAGGGGGACAGGGGGCCTAGAGACCCAGTACTTC.

The genes are TRBV9 and TRBJ1-2, with 8 bases aligning to TRBD1. CDR1 is SGDLS and CDR2 is YYNGEE in the germline V gene. Trimming removed 2 bases from V and 4 bases from J; junction bases left unmatched: 4. This CDR3 is built from 14 residues. The CDR3 reads CASSVSTGAYGYTF. In nucleotides, the CDR3 is TGTGCCAGCAGCGTTTCGACAGGGGCCTATGGCTACACCTTC.

This chain links TRBV18 with TRBJ2-7, with D perhaps TRBD1 (6 bases). This CDR3 is built from 12 residues. The V end lost 6 bases, the J end lost 3 bases, and 9 bases lay between the germline ends. In germline, CDR1 is KGHSH, CDR2 LQKENI. The DNA of the CDR3 is TGTGCCAGCTCCCGGGACAACTACGAGCAGTACTTC. Protein: CASSRDNYEQYF.

This clone was counted a few times. The gene calls are TRBV7-9 and TRBJ1-2; 10 bases are a match to TRBD1. The CDR3 runs 13 residues. Germline V lookup: CDR1 SEHNR, CDR2 FQNEAQ (reference sequence). Unmatched junction bases numbered 4, after V lost 4 bases and J lost 8 bases. Here the CDR3 DNA reads TGTGCCAGCAGCTGGGACAGGGGCGGCGGCTACACCTTC. Translation gives CASSWDRGGGYTF.